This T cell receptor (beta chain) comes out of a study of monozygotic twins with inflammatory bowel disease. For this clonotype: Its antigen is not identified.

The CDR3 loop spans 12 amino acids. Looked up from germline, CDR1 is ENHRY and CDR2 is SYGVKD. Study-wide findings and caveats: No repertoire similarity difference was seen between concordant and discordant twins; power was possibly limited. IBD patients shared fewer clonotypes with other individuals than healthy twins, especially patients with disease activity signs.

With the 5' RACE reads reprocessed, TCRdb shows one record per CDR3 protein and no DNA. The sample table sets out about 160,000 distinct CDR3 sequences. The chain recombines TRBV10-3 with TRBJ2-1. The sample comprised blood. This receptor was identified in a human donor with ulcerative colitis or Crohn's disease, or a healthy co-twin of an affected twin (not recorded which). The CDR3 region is CAISERGDEQFF.